What follows is one T cell receptor beta chain and its context. Antigen: not known. Trimming removed 4 bases from V and 7 bases from J, with 16 bases in between. The CDR3 has 14 residues. Germline CDR1 is SGHDN and CDR2 is FVKESK. The sample is drawn from a study of beta chain features in type 1 diabetes. Turning to the study itself: Patient and healthy donor groups were alike in age, gender and cell yields. Study results and caveats: A greater similarity of naive, central memory and Treg TCRB repertoires was seen among patients than among healthy donors. For Type 1 diabetes patients, all four CD4+ subsets carried TCRB CDR3s that were moderately but significantly shorter.

One heparinised blood draw averaging about 116 mL was given by each donor. Expressed TCRB transcripts got sequenced, as all isolated RNA was reverse transcribed. Naive, central memory and regulatory T cell samples averaged roughly 3.5 million reads. Sequenced by immunoSEQ multiplex PCR; TCRdb stores in-frame clones only, minus some. The sample holds 150,000 to 190,000 clones, about a tenth seen once. V gene TRBV14 combines with J gene TRBJ1-2; perhaps TRBD1 as D (6 bases). The sequence was collected from a man in his thirties or forties with type 1 diabetes. The sequencing sample was made of central memory CD4+ T cells from blood. CDR3 nucleotide sequence: TGTGCCAGCAGCCCCCGGGACATTCTATTTGGCTACACCTTC. Translation gives CASSPRDILFGYTF.